Below, 30 T cell receptor beta chains from the same sample are listed, as sequenced in a study of vaccination effects on CD4 cells after COVID-19. Peptide-pool stimulation followed by sequencing identified expanded antigen-specific CD4+ clonotypes in the ViraFEST assay. Investigators separated out CD4+ T cells once 10 days of culture had passed. Nobody among the vaccine recipients had prior SARS-CoV-2 infection (nucleocapsid antibodies were negative). This table comes from immunoSEQ multiplex PCR, and its TCRdb copy is limited to in-frame clones, with some not included. This sample yields about 24,000 clones, of which roughly 80% are seen a single time; 10% to 13% belongs to the top ten. These receptors are not linked to any known antigen. Here the sequenced sample was CD4+ T cells from PBMCs cultured with HCoV-NL63 spike peptides, taken before COVID-19 vaccination. The receptors derive from a human donor who received a COVID-19 vaccine.

The CDR3 loop reads CASSVGQGGGQPQHF. The CDR3 region has the DNA TGTGCCAGCAGCGTAGGGCAGGGGGGGGGTCAGCCCCAGCATTTT. The chain employs TRBV9 and TRBJ1-5; 7 bases map to TRBD1. The CDR3 totals 15 residues. Germline CDR1 is SGDLS and CDR2 is YYNGEE. J lost 6 bases, V lost 0 bases, and 6 bases had no gene match.

The genes are TRBV24-1 and TRBJ2-3; 9 nucleotides agree with TRBD1. Germline values: CDR1 KGHDR, CDR2 SFDVKD. The CDR3 length is 17 residues. With 5 bases clipped from V and 0 bases from J, the junction kept 8 bases outside the gene matches. The CDR3 is CATSVYVGQGSTDTQYF. CDR3 nucleotides: TGTGCCACCAGTGTGTACGTTGGACAGGGGAGCACAGATACGCAGTATTTT.

V is TRBV29-1 and J is TRBJ1-4, with 7 bases fitting TRBD1. V shed 7 bases and J 8 bases; nucleotides not matched to a gene: 4. CDR1 and CDR2 from the germline V gene are SQVTM and ANQGSEA. The CDR3 is 11 amino acids. The CDR3 region has the DNA TGCAGCGGAGGGACAGTAGAAAAACTGTTTTTT. Translation: CSGGTVEKLFF.

The V and J genes are TRBV19 and TRBJ2-2; TRBD2 agrees at 11 bases. Per the germline V gene, CDR1 is LNHDA and CDR2 is SQIVND (reference sequence). There are 17 residues in the CDR3. V was clipped by 4 bases and J by 1 base; unmatched bases: 5. DNA for the CDR3: TGTGCCAGTAGTAAAAAGGGACTAGCGGTGAACACCGGGGAGCTGTTTTTT. Translating it yields CASSKKGLAVNTGELFF.

The rearrangement joins TRBV3-1 (or the pseudogene TRBV3-2) to TRBJ2-7; D is possibly TRBD1 or TRBD2 (5 bases each). Germline V gene sequence: CDR1 LGHDT, CDR2 YNNKEL (reference sequence). V lost 2 bases and J lost 8, with 7 bases in between. The length of the CDR3 is 11 residues. The CDR3 region is CASSQLGQQYF. The CDR3 coding sequence is TGTGCCAGCAGCCAATTGGGACAGCAGTACTTC.

CDR3 sequence (DNA): TGCGCCAGCAGCTTTCAAGGGCCCACTGAAGCTTTCTTT. Translated, it gives CASSFQGPTEAFF. V and J are TRBV5-1 and TRBJ1-1; D not certain. Trimming removed 2 bases at V and 4 bases at J, with 9 bases between. The CDR3 spans 13 residues. In germline, CDR1 is SGHRS, CDR2 YFSETQ.

V and J are TRBV19 and TRBJ2-1; D not certain. This CDR3 has 16 residues. Between the trimmed V and J ends, which lost 5 bases and 0 bases, there was a span of 14 bases. Per germline, CDR1 LNHDA and CDR2 SQIVND (reference sequence). The CDR3 sequence: CASSPRAEISYNEQFF. DNA for the CDR3: TGTGCCAGTAGTCCCCGCGCGGAGATCTCCTACAATGAGCAGTTCTTC.

This clone was picked up a small number of times. The chain uses TRBV2 and TRBJ2-3; D gene uncertain. Trimming pared 2 bases from V and 4 bases from J, leaving 10 bases between. Germline assignment: CDR1 SNHLY and CDR2 FYNNEI. The CDR3 is 14 amino acids. The CDR3 reads CASSESWSADTQYF. The CDR3 DNA reads TGTGCCAGCAGTGAATCGTGGAGCGCAGATACGCAGTATTTT.

CDR3 region: CASSYDRERAEQFF. For the CDR3, the DNA is TGTGCCAGCAGCTACGACAGGGAAAGGGCTGAGCAGTTCTTC. The chain carries TRBV27 and TRBJ2-1, with 7 bases aligning to TRBD1. CDR1 and CDR2 from the germline V gene are MNHEY and SMNVEV (reference sequence). The CDR3 is 14 amino acids. Trimming cost V 6 bases and J 9 bases; bases outside gene matches: 11.

V gene TRBV5-6 combines with J gene TRBJ1-2; no firm D call. Trimming cost V 0 bases and J 3 bases, with 9 bases left between them. Germline lookup yields CDR1 SGHDT and CDR2 YYEEEE. The CDR3 is 14 amino acids. This CDR3 reads CASSLGGLDYGYTF. The CDR3 coding sequence is TGTGCCAGCAGCTTGGGAGGGCTGGACTATGGCTACACCTTC.

In nucleotides, the CDR3 is TGTGCCAGTAGTGACAGGGGTGGCAATCAGCCCCAGCATTTT. As protein: CASSDRGGNQPQHF. This chain joins TRBV19 and TRBJ1-5; 8 bases are shared with TRBD1. The V gene end was trimmed by 5 bases and the J gene end by 2 bases; junction bases not matched to a gene: 2. CDR1 is LNHDA, CDR2 SQIVND, per germline (reference sequence). The CDR3 length is 14 residues.

The chain uses TRBV4-2 and TRBJ2-7; D remains ambiguous. Germline CDR1 and CDR2: LGHNA and YNFKEQ. Deletions cut 5 bases from V and 2 bases from J, with 4 bases between. This CDR3 has 11 residues. The chain's CDR3 is CASSGTYEQYF. Here the CDR3 DNA reads TGTGCCAGCAGCGGGACCTACGAGCAGTACTTC.

Here the CDR3 DNA reads TGTGCCAGCAGTCGGGGACAGGGGAACACTGAAGCTTTCTTT. Its protein is CASSRGQGNTEAFF. The chain recombines TRBV6-5 with TRBJ1-1; TRBD1 matches at 9 bases. The CDR3 contains 14 residues. CDR1 and CDR2 (germline): MNHEY, SVGAGI. The V segment lost 5 bases and the J segment 1 base; nucleotides outside the gene matches: 2.

V usage is TRBV5-5 and J usage is TRBJ1-2; D not certain. With 4 bases removed from V and 2 bases from J, the gap between germline ends came to 6 bases. Germline loops: CDR1 SGHKS, CDR2 YYEKEE (reference sequence). This CDR3 is built from 12 residues. CDR3 in amino acids: CASSKQNYGYTF. The CDR3 region has the DNA TGTGCCAGCAGCAAACAGAACTATGGCTACACCTTC.

The CDR3 sequence is CASRDRAPGVAPLKIAKNIQYF. The CDR3 coding sequence is TGTGCCAGCAGGGACAGGGCCCCCGGGGTAGCGCCGTTAAAGATAGCCAAAAACATTCAGTACTTC. The chain combines TRBV6-4 with TRBJ2-4; 8 nucleotides match TRBD1. Germline V gene sequence: CDR1 MRHNA, CDR2 SNTAGT. The trim removed 6 bases at V and 0 bases at J, leaving 25 bases unmatched. This CDR3 comprises 22 residues.

The V and J genes are TRBV23-1 and TRBJ2-2; D gene unclear. Being an ORF, TRBV23-1 has a function that is uncertain. Trimming left V 0 bases short and J 4 bases short, with 18 bases between. CDR3 length: 18 amino acids. The CDR3 coding sequence is TGCGCCAGCAGTCAATCAGTAAGGGTTCTAGATTCCACCGGGGAGCTGTTTTTT. Protein sequence: CASSQSVRVLDSTGELFF.

The chain carries TRBV6-5 and TRBJ2-7; 10 positions agree with TRBD1. The CDR3 is made up of 14 amino acids. Germline-derived CDR1 and CDR2 are MNHEY and SVGAGI. The V segment lost 2 bases and the J segment 2 bases; nucleotides outside the gene matches: 0. The CDR3 nucleotides read TGTGCCAGCAGTTACGGGACAGGGGCCTACGAGCAGTACTTC. Protein sequence: CASSYGTGAYEQYF.

This rearrangement joins TRBV12-5 to TRBJ2-7, with TRBD1 identical over 10 bases. CDR1 is LGHNT, CDR2 FRNRAP, per germline. Trimming at V came to 2 bases and at J to 6 bases, leaving 4 bases not matched to a gene. The CDR3 has 14 residues. CDR3 sequence: CASGLMGQGLEQYF. DNA for the CDR3: TGTGCTAGTGGTTTGATGGGACAGGGGCTCGAGCAGTACTTC.

The rearrangement uses TRBV6-6 and TRBJ1-5; TRBD1 might be the D (6 bases). The CDR3 is 14 residues long. Trimming shortened V by 6 bases and J by 7 bases, and 16 bases separated the two germline ends. Per germline, CDR1 MNHNY and CDR2 SVGAGI (reference sequence). CDR3 DNA sequence: TGTGCCAGCAGCCATAACAGGGAAGGACAGCCCCAGCATTTT. This translates into CASSHNREGQPQHF.

V is TRBV10-1 and J is TRBJ2-1, with 8 bases aligning to TRBD2. Germline CDR1 WNHNN, CDR2 SYGVQD (reference sequence). The length of the CDR3 is 15 residues. With 3 bases clipped from V and 9 bases from J, the junction kept 10 bases outside the gene matches. CDR3 in DNA: TGCGCCAGCAGTGACCGGGGGGGCGTTTATAGTGAGCAGTTCTTC. This sequence encodes CASSDRGGVYSEQFF.

This clone turned up a few times. The J gene is TRBJ2-6, the V gene TRBV7-2; no definite D call. Trimming took 3 bases from V and 2 from J, leaving 2 bases between them. Germline V CDR1 and CDR2: SGHTA, FQGNSA. CDR3 size: 13 residues. DNA of the CDR3: TGTGCCAGCAGCTTCGCTGGGGCCAACGTCCTGACTTTC. It specifies CASSFAGANVLTF. Based on the CDR3 plus reference TRBV7-2 and TRBJ2-6, the full variable domain is GAGVSQSPSNKVTEKGKDVELRCDPISGHTALYWYRQSLGQGLEFLIYFQGNSAPDKSGLPSDRFSAERTGGSVSTLTIQRTQQEDSAVYLCASSFAGANVLTFGAGSRLTVL.

The chain couples TRBV12-3 or TRBV12-4 to TRBJ1-6; D not resolved. The CDR3 sequence is 12 residues long. The V gene lost 3 bases and the J gene lost 6 bases, with 3 bases spanning the gap. CDR3 residues: CASSFGNSPLHF. CDR3 sequence (DNA): TGTGCCAGCAGTTTCGGTAATTCACCCCTCCACTTT.

The chain combines TRBV6-5 with TRBJ1-2, with 7 bases identical to TRBD1. There are 15 residues in the CDR3. Germline assignment: CDR1 MNHEY and CDR2 SVGAGI. V lost 8 bases to trimming and J lost 4 bases; unmatched junction nucleotides: 13. CDR3 sequence reads: CASRPIRGRTYGYTF. The CDR3 DNA is TGTGCCAGCCGACCCATTAGGGGGCGTACCTATGGCTACACCTTC.

This clone was counted between two and nine times. The V call is TRBV7-9, the J call TRBJ2-3; a possible D gene is TRBD1 (6 bases). The CDR3 is 15 residues long. Trimming removed 5 bases at V and 0 bases at J, with 12 bases between. CDR1 SEHNR and CDR2 FQNEAQ come from the germline V gene (reference sequence). CDR3 sequence: CASSLRQASTDTQYF. For the CDR3, the DNA is TGTGCCAGCAGCCTGCGACAGGCTAGCACAGATACGCAGTATTTT.

CDR3 DNA sequence: TGCGCCAGCAGCTCCGGGACGGGTAATGAAAAACTGTTTTTT. Protein product: CASSSGTGNEKLFF. The rearrangement uses TRBV5-1 and TRBJ1-4; a possible D gene is TRBD1 (5 bases). Germline V gene lookup returns CDR1 SGHRS and CDR2 YFSETQ. V lost 3 bases, J lost 4 bases, and 10 bases lay in between. The CDR3 is 14 residues long.

There are a few counts of this clone. V gene TRBV6-6 combines with J gene TRBJ2-2; D uncertain. The CDR3 is made up of 12 amino acids. The germline gives CDR1 MNHNY, CDR2 SVGAGI (reference sequence). With 7 bases removed from V and 1 base from J, the gap between germline ends came to 4 bases. CDR3 protein: CASKKNTGELFF. CDR3 nucleotide sequence: TGTGCCAGCAAGAAGAACACCGGGGAGCTGTTTTTT.

This chain uses TRBV5-1 with TRBJ2-1; TRBD2 is a possible D gene (6 bases). Germline V gene data show CDR1 as SGHRS and CDR2 as YFSETQ. V dropped 7 bases and J dropped 7 bases, with 18 bases sitting between them. The length of the CDR3 is 14 residues. CDR3 coding DNA: TGCGCCAGCTCAGGGAGGATAGCGGAAAATGAGCAGTTCTTC. Translation gives CASSGRIAENEQFF. Full variable domain (missing parts from reference TRBV5-1 and TRBJ2-1): KAGVTQTPRYLIKTRGQQVTLSCSPISGHRSVSWYQQTPGQGLQFLFEYFSETQRNKGNFPGRFSGRQFSNSRSEMNVSTLELGDSALYLCASSGRIAENEQFFGPGTRLTVL.

CDR3 DNA: TGTGCCAGCAGTGACTCGGGCGATGGGAATGAGCAGTTCTTC. The encoded protein is CASSDSGDGNEQFF. The V gene is TRBV6-4, the J gene TRBJ2-1; D uncertain. V lost 0 bases and J lost 7, with 10 bases in between. This CDR3 has 14 amino acids. The germline V gene encodes CDR1 MRHNA and CDR2 SNTAGT.

This rearrangement joins TRBV30 to TRBJ1-6; the D gene is possibly TRBD1 (5 bases). Germline V gives CDR1 GTSNPN, CDR2 SVGIG (reference sequence). The CDR3 runs 15 residues. V was clipped by 3 bases and J by 8 bases, with 17 bases between them. The CDR3 here is CAWRYGRGRYSPLHF. In DNA, the CDR3 is TGTGCCTGGAGGTACGGAAGGGGTAGATATTCACCCCTCCACTTT.

The rearrangement uses TRBV4-1 and TRBJ2-2; no clear D gene. The CDR3 consists of 14 residues. Trimming stripped 0 bases from V and 2 bases from J, with 4 bases between. Germline loops: CDR1 MGHRA, CDR2 YSYEKL. In DNA form, the CDR3 reads TGCGCCAGCAGCCAAGACCCAAACACCGGGGAGCTGTTTTTT. Its translation is CASSQDPNTGELFF.